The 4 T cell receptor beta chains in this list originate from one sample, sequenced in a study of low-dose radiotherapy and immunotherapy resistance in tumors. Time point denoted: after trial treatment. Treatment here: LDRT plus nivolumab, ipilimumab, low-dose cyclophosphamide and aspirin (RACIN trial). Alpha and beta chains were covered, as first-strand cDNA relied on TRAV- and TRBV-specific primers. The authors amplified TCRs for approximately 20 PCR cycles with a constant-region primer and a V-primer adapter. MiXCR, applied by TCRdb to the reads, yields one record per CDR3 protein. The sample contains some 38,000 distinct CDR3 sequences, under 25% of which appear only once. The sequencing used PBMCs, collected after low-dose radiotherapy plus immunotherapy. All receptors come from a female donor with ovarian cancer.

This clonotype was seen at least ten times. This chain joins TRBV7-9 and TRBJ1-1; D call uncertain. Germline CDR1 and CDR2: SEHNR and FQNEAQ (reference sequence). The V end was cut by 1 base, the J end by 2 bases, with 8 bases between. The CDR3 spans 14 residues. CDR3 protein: CASSLEGGNTEAFF. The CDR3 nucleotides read TGTGCCAGCAGCTTAGAGGGCGGCAACACTGAAGCTTTCTTT.

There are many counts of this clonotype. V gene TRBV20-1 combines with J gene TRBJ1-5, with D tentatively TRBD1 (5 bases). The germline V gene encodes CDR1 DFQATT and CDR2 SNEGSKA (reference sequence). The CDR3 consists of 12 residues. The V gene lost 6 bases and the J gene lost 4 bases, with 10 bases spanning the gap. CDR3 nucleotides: TGCAGTGCCGTGACAGAGAATCAGCCCCAGCATTTT. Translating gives CSAVTENQPQHF.

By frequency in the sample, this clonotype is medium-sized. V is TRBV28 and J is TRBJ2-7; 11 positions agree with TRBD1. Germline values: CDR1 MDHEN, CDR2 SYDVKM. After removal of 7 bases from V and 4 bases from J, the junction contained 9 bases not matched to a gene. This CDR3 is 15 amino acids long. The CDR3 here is CASTHRTGGGYEQYF. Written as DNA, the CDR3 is TGTGCCAGCACCCACAGGACAGGGGGCGGGTACGAGCAGTACTTC.

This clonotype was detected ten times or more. The CDR3 loop reads CAISEHGLEGAFF. The CDR3 nucleotides are TGTGCCATCAGTGAGCATGGTCTTGAGGGAGCTTTCTTT. The chain employs TRBV10-3 and TRBJ1-1; no firm D call. Germline V CDR1 and CDR2: ENHRY, SYGVKD. This CDR3 spans 13 amino acids. Deletions cut 2 bases from V and 10 bases from J, with 14 bases between.